This paragraph reports one TCR beta chain. Looked up from germline, CDR1 is MNHEY and CDR2 is SVGEGT. V lost 2 bases and J lost 0, with 11 bases in between. The CDR3 extends over 15 amino acids. Data came from immunoSEQ multiplex PCR; TCRdb stores just in-frame clones and leaves some out. Of some 200,000 clones in the sample, 88% were seen once. This entry belongs to a study of blood T cell repertoires in COVID-19. On the study more broadly: Samples taken during acute and convalescent COVID-19 were collected in the United States, Italy and Spain. PBMCs, B-cell-depleted T cells, or T cells were the source of the cDNA or gDNA that made up the material.

Specimen: peripheral blood. The chain combines TRBV6-2 or TRBV6-3 with TRBJ2-7; D is possibly TRBD1 (6 bases). The sequence came from a man aged 50 or older with COVID-19, enrolled during active disease. CDR3 DNA sequence: TGTGCCAGCAGTTACGCGGACAGAAGCTCCTACGAGCAGTACTTC. It specifies CASSYADRSSYEQYF.